Here is one TCR beta chain with its context. The CDR3 spans 13 residues. Looked up from germline, CDR1 is GTSNPN and CDR2 is SVGIG (reference sequence). Between the trimmed V and J ends, which lost 3 bases and 8 bases, there was a span of 13 bases. This sample is drawn from a study of blood T cell repertoires in COVID-19. Across the whole study: COVID-19 samples, acute and convalescent, were from the United States, Italy and Spain.

Sequenced by immunoSEQ multiplex PCR; TCRdb stores in-frame clones only, minus some. This sample has 80,000 to 100,000 clones, with around 80% found just once. The chain is built from TRBV30 and TRBJ1-4; D unclear. The sequence was obtained from a man between 65 and 80 years old with acute or convalescent COVID-19. The material sequenced was peripheral blood. CDR3 DNA: TGTGCCTGGAGCCCAATAGAGGCGGAAAAACTGTTTTTT. Residues: CAWSPIEAEKLFF.